These 5 T cell receptor beta chains originate from one sample sequenced in a study of cytomegalovirus exposure and HLA in healthy donors. The PCR used 60 Vbeta and 13 Jbeta primers. The method was immunoSEQ multiplex PCR; TCRdb's version includes in-frame clones alone and lacks a portion of them. The table shows over 90,000 clones, with about 71% occurring only once. Sequenced input: PBMCs. Receptors were obtained from a woman aged 45-60 years in good health and CMV-seronegative.

V usage is TRBV6-5 and J usage is TRBJ2-5; D gene ambiguous. The V gene lost 6 bases and the J gene lost 5 bases, with 10 bases spanning the gap. The CDR3 length is 12 residues. Germline values: CDR1 MNHEY, CDR2 SVGAGI. CDR3 in amino acids: CASRPSGETQYF. CDR3 DNA: TGTGCCAGCAGACCTAGTGGGGAGACCCAGTACTTC.

This clone has more than one count but fewer than ten. This chain links TRBV6-1 with TRBJ1-6; D is unclear. Trimming took 1 base from V and 7 from J, leaving 14 bases between them. Germline assignment: CDR1 MNHNS and CDR2 SASEGT. The CDR3 sequence is 16 residues long. Here the CDR3 DNA reads TGTGCCAGCAGTGAAGACGCGAGGGCGAAGAATTCACCCCTCCACTTT. It specifies CASSEDARAKNSPLHF.

The chain uses TRBV5-5 and TRBJ1-5, with 7 nucleotides matching TRBD1. Unmatched junction bases numbered 11, after V lost 5 bases and J lost 6 bases. Germline V gene lookup returns CDR1 SGHKS and CDR2 YYEKEE (reference sequence). There are 15 residues in the CDR3. The CDR3 DNA sequence: TGTGCCAGCAGTTTCTTATCAGGGGGTAGTCAGCCCCAGCATTTT. Translated: CASSFLSGGSQPQHF.

This rearrangement joins TRBV18 to TRBJ2-3, with 9 bases identical to TRBD2. Germline CDR1 KGHSH, CDR2 LQKENI. The CDR3 length is 15 residues. V shed 4 bases and J 4 bases; nucleotides not matched to a gene: 6. The CDR3 sequence is CASSLGLASADTQYF. The CDR3, as DNA: TGTGCCAGCTCACTAGGACTAGCGTCGGCAGATACGCAGTATTTT.

The gene calls are TRBV19 and TRBJ1-2, with 7 bases fitting TRBD1. The CDR3 loop spans 15 amino acids. Germline CDR1 reads LNHDA; CDR2 reads SQIVND (reference sequence). J gave up 3 bases and V 6 bases, and 10 bases lay outside the gene matches. The CDR3 spells CASSLTGQSDYGYTF. The DNA of the CDR3 is TGTGCCAGTAGCCTGACGGGACAGTCAGACTATGGCTACACCTTC.